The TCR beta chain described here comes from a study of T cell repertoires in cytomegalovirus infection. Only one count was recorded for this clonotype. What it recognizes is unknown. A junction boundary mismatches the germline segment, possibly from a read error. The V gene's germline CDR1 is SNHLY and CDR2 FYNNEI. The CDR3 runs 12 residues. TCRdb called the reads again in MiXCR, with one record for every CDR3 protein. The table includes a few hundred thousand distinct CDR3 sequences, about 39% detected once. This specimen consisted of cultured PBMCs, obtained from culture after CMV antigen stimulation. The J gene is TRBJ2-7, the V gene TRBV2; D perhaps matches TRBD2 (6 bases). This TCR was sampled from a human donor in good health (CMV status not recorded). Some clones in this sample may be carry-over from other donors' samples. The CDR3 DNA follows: TGTGCCGGAGGGACGTCGGGCTACGGGCAGTACTTC. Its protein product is CAGGTSGYGQYF.